What follows are 8 T cell receptor beta chains derived from one specimen sequenced in a study of OX40 agonist ivuxolimab in advanced cancers. Method: immunoSEQ multiplex PCR; TCRdb's copy keeps in-frame clones and lacks some. The sample records more than 75,000 clones, more than 75% being singletons. The material sequenced was CD4+ or CD8+ T cells sorted from blood, taken in a trial of the OX40 agonist ivuxolimab. Receptors originate from an adult with an advanced solid tumor such as melanoma, head and neck, liver or kidney cancer.

The chain carries TRBV5-6 and TRBJ2-5; 13 bases are shared with TRBD2. CDR3 length: 16 residues. With 5 bases clipped from V and 6 bases from J, the junction kept 10 bases outside the gene matches. Germline V CDR1 and CDR2: SGHDT, YYEEEE. The CDR3 DNA follows: TGTGCCAGCAGATTTACTAGCGGGGGGGCCGGAAAGACCCAGTACTTC. Encoded protein: CASRFTSGGAGKTQYF. Looking up the rest from reference TRBV5-6 and TRBJ2-5 gives the full variable domain: DAGVTQSPTHLIKTRGQQVTLRCSPKSGHDTVSWYQQALGQGPQFIFQYYEEEERQRGNFPDRFSGHQFPNYSSELNVNALLLGDSALYLCASRFTSGGAGKTQYFGPGTRLLVL.

The chain couples TRBV12-5 to TRBJ1-1; D possibly corresponds to TRBD1 (5 bases). V was shortened by 5 bases and J by 7 bases, with 20 bases between the two germline ends. This CDR3 is 15 amino acids long. The germline CDR1 and CDR2 sequences are LGHNT and FRNRAP. CDR3 sequence reads: CASGLGPELTGEAFF. DNA of the CDR3: TGTGCTAGTGGTCTGGGACCCGAATTAACGGGTGAAGCTTTCTTT.

V and J are TRBV28 and TRBJ1-5; a weak D match, TRBD1 (6 bases). V was trimmed by 2 bases and J by 7 bases, leaving 21 bases between them. CDR3 length equals 17 residues. Germline loops: CDR1 MDHEN, CDR2 SYDVKM. CDR3 protein: CASSLKVGGQRGQPQHF. In DNA form, the CDR3 reads TGTGCCAGCAGTTTAAAGGTGGGAGGACAGAGGGGGCAGCCCCAGCATTTT.

This clone has a handful of counts. The chain is built from TRBV28 and TRBJ1-6; TRBD1 aligns across 11 bases. Per the germline V gene, CDR1 is MDHEN and CDR2 is SYDVKM. Trimming cost V 8 bases and J 5 bases; bases outside gene matches: 11. The CDR3 totals 17 residues. CDR3 bases: TGTGCCAGCGAACAACACCGGGGACAGGGGGATAATTCACCCCTCCACTTT. This gives the protein CASEQHRGQGDNSPLHF.

The chain couples TRBV7-9 to TRBJ1-1; D uncertain. Trimming cost V 1 base and J 0 bases, with 0 bases left between them. This CDR3 contains 12 residues. From germline, CDR1 is SEHNR and CDR2 FQNEAQ (reference sequence). In DNA form, the CDR3 reads TGTGCCAGCAGCTTAGTGAACACTGAAGCTTTCTTT. The encoded protein is CASSLVNTEAFF.

The chain carries TRBV2 and TRBJ2-1, with TRBD2 matching 10 bases. CDR3 size: 16 residues. V dropped 7 bases and J dropped 0; count of bases not matched to a gene: 6. Germline lookup yields CDR1 SNHLY and CDR2 FYNNEI. CDR3 sequence: CASKTSGVPSYNEQFF. CDR3 bases: TGTGCCAGCAAAACTAGCGGGGTCCCCTCCTACAATGAGCAGTTCTTC. Filled out from reference TRBV2 and TRBJ2-1, the complete variable domain reads EPEVTQTPSHQVTQMGQEVILRCVPISNHLYFYWYRQILGQKVEFLVSFYNNEISEKSEIFDDQFSVERPDGSNFTLKIRSTKLEDSAMYFCASKTSGVPSYNEQFFGPGTRLTVL.

V gene TRBV6-1 combines with J gene TRBJ2-7; D not certain. The V gene lost 5 bases and the J gene lost 3 bases, with 8 bases spanning the gap. The CDR3 contains 12 residues. From germline, CDR1 is MNHNS and CDR2 SASEGT. The CDR3 DNA is TGTGCCAGCAGTTGGGATTTCTACGAGCAGTACGTC. Translated, it gives CASSWDFYEQYV.

This clone has a handful of counts. The sample carries other DNA sequences with the same CDR3. V is TRBV7-2 and J is TRBJ1-1; a possible D gene is TRBD1 (6 bases). CDR3 size: 14 residues. Germline V CDR1 and CDR2: SGHTA, FQGNSA. Between the trimmed V and J ends, which lost 5 bases and 0 bases, there was a span of 10 bases. Here the CDR3 DNA reads TGTGCCAGCAGCCTGGGGGGCATGAACACTGAAGCTTTCTTT. This sequence encodes CASSLGGMNTEAFF.